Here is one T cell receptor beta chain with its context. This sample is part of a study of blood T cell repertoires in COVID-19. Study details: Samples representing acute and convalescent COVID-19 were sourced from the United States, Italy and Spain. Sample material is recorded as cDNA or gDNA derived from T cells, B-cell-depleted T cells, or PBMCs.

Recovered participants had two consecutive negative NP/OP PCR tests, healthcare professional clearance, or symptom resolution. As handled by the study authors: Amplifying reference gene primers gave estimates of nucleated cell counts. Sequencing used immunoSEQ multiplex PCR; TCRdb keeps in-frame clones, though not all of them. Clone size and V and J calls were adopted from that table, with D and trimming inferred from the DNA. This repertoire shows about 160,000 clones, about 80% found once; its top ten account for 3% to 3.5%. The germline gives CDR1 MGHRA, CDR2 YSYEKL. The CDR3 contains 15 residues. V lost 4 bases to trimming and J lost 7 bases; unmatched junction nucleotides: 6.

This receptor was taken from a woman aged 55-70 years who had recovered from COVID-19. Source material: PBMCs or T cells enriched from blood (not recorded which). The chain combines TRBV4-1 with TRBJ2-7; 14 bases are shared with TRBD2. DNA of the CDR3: TGCGCCAGCAGCCGGACTAGCGGGGGGCTCCTGGAGCAGTACTTC. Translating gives CASSRTSGGLLEQYF.